The clone carrying this TCR beta chain was picked up a small number of times. The data were taken from a study of blood T cell repertoires in COVID-19. Study context: Acute and convalescent COVID-19 specimens originated in the United States, Italy and Spain.

The CDR3 is 14 residues long. V gave up 2 bases and J gave up 3 bases, with 11 bases separating them. Germline V gene sequence: CDR1 MNHNY, CDR2 SVGAGI (reference sequence). Some clones are missing from TCRdb's copy, which holds only in-frame ones; the method was immunoSEQ multiplex PCR. This table has 150,000 to 200,000 clones, more than 85% appearing once. The clonotype was recovered from a young man with acute or convalescent COVID-19. The sequenced sample was peripheral blood. The V call is TRBV6-6, the J call TRBJ2-7; D remains ambiguous. The CDR3 DNA reads TGTGCCAGCAGTTACACCCACAGTTACTACGAGCAGTACTTC. This sequence encodes CASSYTHSYYEQYF.